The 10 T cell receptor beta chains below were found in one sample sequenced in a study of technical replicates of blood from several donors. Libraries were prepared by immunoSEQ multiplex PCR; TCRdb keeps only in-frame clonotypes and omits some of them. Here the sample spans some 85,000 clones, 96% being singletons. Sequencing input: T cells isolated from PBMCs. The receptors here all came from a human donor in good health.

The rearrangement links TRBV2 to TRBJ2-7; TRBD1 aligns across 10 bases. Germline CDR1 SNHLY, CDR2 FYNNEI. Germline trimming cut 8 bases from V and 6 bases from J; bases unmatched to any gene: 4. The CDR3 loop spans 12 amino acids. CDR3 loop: CASFGTGAEQYF. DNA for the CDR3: TGTGCCAGCTTTGGGACAGGGGCCGAGCAGTACTTC.

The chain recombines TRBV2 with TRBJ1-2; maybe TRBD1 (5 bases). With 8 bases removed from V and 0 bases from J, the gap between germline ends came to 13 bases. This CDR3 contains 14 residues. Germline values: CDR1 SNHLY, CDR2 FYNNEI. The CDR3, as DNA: TGTGCCAGCCTAGGGGTTCCAGCTAACTATGGCTACACCTTC. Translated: CASLGVPANYGYTF.

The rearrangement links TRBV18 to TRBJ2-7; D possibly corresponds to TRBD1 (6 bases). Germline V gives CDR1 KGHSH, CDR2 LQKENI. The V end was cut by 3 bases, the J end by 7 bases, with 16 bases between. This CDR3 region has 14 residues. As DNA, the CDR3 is TGTGCCAGCTCACCTCCCGGGACACCGGGGGAGCAGTACTTC. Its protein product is CASSPPGTPGEQYF.

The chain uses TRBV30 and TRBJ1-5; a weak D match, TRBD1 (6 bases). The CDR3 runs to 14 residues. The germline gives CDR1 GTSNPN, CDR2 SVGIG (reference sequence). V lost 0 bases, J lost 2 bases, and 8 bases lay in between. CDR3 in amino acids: CAWSVPGGNQPQHF. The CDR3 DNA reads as TGTGCCTGGAGTGTCCCAGGGGGCAATCAGCCCCAGCATTTT.

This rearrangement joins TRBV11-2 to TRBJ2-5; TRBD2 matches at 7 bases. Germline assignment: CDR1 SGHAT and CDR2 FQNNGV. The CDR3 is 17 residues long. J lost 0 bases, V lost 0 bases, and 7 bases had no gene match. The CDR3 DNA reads TGTGCCAGCAGCTTAGAGGGGGGGGTTGAGTACCAAGAGACCCAGTACTTC. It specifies CASSLEGGVEYQETQYF.

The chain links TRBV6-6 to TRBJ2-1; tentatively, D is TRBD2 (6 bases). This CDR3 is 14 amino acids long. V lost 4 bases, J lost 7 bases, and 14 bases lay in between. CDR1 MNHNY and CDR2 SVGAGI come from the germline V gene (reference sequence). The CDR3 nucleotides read TGTGCCAGCAGTTCCTCGACTAGGAGGAATGAGCAGTTCTTC. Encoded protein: CASSSSTRRNEQFF.

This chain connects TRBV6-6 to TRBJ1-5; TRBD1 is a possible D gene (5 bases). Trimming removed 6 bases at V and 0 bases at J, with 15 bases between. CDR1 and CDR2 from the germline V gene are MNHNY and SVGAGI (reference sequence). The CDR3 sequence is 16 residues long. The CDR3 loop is CASSHLGGYSNQPQHF. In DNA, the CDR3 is TGTGCCAGCAGCCACCTGGGGGGATATAGCAATCAGCCCCAGCATTTT.

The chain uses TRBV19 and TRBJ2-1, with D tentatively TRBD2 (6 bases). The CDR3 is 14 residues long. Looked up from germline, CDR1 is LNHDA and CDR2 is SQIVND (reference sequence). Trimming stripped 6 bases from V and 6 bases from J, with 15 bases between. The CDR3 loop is CASSQLAGLNEQFF. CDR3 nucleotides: TGTGCCAGTAGCCAACTAGCAGGGCTCAATGAGCAGTTCTTC.

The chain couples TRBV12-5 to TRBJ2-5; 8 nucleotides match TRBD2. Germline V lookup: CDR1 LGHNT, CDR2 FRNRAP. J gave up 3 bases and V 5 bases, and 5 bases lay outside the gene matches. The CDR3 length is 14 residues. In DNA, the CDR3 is TGTGCTAGTGGTCCCGGGGGGGGTGAAGAGACCCAGTACTTC. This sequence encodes CASGPGGGEETQYF. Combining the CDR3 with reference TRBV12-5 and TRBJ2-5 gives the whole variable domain DARVTQTPRHKVTEMGQEVTMRCQPILGHNTVFWYRQTMMQGLELLAYFRNRAPLDDSGMPKDRFSAEMPDATLATLKIQPSEPRDSAVYFCASGPGGGEETQYFGPGTRLLVL.

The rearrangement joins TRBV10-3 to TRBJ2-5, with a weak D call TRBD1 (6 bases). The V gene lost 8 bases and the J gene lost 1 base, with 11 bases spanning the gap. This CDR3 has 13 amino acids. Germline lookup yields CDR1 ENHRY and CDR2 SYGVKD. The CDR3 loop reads CAIGRQVQETQYF. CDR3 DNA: TGTGCCATCGGGCGACAGGTCCAAGAGACCCAGTACTTC.